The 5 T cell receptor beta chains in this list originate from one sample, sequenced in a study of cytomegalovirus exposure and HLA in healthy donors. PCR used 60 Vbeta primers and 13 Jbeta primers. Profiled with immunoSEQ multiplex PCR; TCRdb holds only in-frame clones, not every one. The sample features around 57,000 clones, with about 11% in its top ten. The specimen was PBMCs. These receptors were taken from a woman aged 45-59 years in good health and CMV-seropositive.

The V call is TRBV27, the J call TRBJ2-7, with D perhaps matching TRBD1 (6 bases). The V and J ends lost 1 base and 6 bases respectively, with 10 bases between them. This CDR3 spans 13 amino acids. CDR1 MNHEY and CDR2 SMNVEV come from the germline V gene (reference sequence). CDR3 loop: CASSLYSGAEQYF. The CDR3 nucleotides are TGTGCCAGCAGTTTATATTCAGGGGCCGAGCAGTACTTC.

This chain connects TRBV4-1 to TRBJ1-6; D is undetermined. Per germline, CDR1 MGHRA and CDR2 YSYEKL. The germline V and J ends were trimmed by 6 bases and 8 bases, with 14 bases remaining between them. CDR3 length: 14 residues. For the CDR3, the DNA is TGCGCCAGCAGAAAAGAGGGTTCCTATTCACCCCTCCACTTT. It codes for CASRKEGSYSPLHF.

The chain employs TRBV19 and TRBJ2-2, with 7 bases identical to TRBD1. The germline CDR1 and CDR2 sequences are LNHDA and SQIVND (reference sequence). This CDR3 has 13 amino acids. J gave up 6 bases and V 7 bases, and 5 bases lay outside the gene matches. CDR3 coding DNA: TGTGCCAGTACCGCGACAGGGTCCGGGGAGCTGTTTTTT. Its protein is CASTATGSGELFF. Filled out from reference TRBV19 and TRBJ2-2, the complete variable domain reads DGGITQSPKYLFRKEGQNVTLSCEQNLNHDAMYWYRQDPGQGLRLIYYSQIVNDFQKGDIAEGYSVSREKKESFPLTVTSAQKNPTAFYLCASTATGSGELFFGEGSRLTVL.

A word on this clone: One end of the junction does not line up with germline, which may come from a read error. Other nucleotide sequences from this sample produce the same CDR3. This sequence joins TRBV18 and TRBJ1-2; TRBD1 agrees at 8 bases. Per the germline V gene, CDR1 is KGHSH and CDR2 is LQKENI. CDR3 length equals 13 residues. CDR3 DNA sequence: TGTGCCAGCTCACCCGGACAGGGCTATGGCTACACCTTT. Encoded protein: CASSPGQGYGYTF.

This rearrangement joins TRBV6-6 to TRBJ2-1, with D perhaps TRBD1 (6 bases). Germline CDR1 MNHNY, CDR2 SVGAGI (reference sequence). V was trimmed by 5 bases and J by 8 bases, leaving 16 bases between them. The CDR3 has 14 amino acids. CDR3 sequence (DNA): TGTGCCAGCAGTCCCCGAACACAGGGTTATGAGCAGTTCTTC. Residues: CASSPRTQGYEQFF.